The rows below give T cell receptor beta chains drawn from one sample of a study of blood T cell repertoires in COVID-19. Sequencing used immunoSEQ multiplex PCR; TCRdb keeps in-frame clones, though not all of them. The data hold 88,000 or so clones, with about 80% observed a single time. What was sequenced was peripheral blood. These receptors all come from an older man with acute or convalescent COVID-19. Both conserved end residues are trimmed from each CDR3. A D gene is named only where the DNA matches it firmly.

ASSKGLEETQY	TRBD2	TRBV27	TRBJ2-5
ASSSSGEKLF	NA	TRBV6-6	TRBJ1-4
ASGKRGGQDTQY	TRBD2	TRBV12-5	TRBJ2-3
ASSVAGRNQETQY	NA	TRBV9	TRBJ2-5
SASRQGRSEAF	NA	TRBV20-1	TRBJ1-1
ASSHGGPGTGNTEAF	TRBD1	TRBV4-1	TRBJ1-1
ARTGGSNTEAF	TRBD1	TRBV5-1	TRBJ1-1
ASSLGTGSYNEQF	NA	TRBV11-3	TRBJ2-1
ASSPGQGGAEAF	TRBD1	TRBV5-1	TRBJ1-1
ASSLTTSGGGNEQF	TRBD2	TRBV5-1	TRBJ2-1
ASPPAGQYNEKLF	TRBD1	TRBV25-1	TRBJ1-4
ASSFGQMNTEAF	NA	TRBV27	TRBJ1-1
ASSLRGGEETGELF	NA	TRBV5-1	TRBJ2-2
ASSPRTGVPNYGYT	TRBD1	TRBV27	TRBJ1-2
AWSVFAEQETQY	NA	TRBV30	TRBJ2-5
ASSLTGGRYTGANVLT	TRBD1	TRBV2	TRBJ2-6
ASSLSGLAGGSRQF	TRBD2	TRBV7-2	TRBJ2-1
ASSLGQGATEAF	TRBD1	TRBV2	TRBJ1-1
AAQREDTDTQY	TRBD2	TRBV10-3	TRBJ2-3
AISPGTSGGHQETQY	TRBD2	TRBV10-3	TRBJ2-5
ASSEAARLQY	NA	TRBV6-1	TRBJ2-5
ASSDPGGLGEAF	TRBD1	TRBV9	TRBJ1-1
ASSLGQGSYNEQF	NA	TRBV5-1	TRBJ2-1
ASSWGQGNTEAF	TRBD1	TRBV7-8	TRBJ1-1
ASSLYPRGGGFTGELF	TRBD2	TRBV7-3	TRBJ2-2
ASTPGGADYGYT	NA	TRBV6-5	TRBJ1-2
ASSLLQGRSYNEQF	NA	TRBV5-8	TRBJ2-1
ASSAGQYNSPLH	NA	TRBV13	TRBJ1-6
ASSPPGGNYNEQF	TRBD2	TRBV25-1	TRBJ2-1